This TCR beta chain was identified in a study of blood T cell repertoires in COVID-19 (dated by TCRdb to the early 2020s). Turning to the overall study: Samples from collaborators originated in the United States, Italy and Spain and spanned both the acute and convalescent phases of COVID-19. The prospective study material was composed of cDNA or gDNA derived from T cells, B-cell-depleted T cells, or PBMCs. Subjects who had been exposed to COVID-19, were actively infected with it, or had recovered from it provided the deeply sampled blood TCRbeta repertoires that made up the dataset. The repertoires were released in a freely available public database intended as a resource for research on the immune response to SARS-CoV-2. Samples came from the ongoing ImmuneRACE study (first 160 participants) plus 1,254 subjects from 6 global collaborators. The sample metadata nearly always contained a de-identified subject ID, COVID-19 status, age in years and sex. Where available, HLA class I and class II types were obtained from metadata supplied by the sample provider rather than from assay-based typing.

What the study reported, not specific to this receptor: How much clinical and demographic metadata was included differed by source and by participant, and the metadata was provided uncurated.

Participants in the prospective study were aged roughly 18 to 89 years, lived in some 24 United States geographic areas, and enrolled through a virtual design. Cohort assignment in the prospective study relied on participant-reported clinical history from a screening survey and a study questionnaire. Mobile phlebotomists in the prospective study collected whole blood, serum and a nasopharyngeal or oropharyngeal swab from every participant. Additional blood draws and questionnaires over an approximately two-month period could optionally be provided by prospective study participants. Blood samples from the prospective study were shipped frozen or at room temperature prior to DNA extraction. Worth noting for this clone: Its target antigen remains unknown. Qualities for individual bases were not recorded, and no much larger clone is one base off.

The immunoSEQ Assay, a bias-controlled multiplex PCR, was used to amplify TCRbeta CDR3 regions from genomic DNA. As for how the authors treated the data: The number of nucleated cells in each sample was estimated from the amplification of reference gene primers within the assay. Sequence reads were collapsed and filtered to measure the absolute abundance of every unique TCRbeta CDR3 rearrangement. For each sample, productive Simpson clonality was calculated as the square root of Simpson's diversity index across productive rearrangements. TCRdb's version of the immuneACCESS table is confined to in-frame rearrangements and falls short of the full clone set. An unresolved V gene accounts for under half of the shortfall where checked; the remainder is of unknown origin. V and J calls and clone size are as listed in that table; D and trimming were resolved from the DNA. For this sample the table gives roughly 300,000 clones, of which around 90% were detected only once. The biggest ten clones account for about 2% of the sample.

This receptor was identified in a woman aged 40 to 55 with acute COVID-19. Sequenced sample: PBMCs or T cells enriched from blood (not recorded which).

The base sequence is TGTGCCAGCAGTCGGGACAGCCTCCCCAATCAGCCCCAGCATTTT. It codes for CASSRDSLPNQPQHF. The chain is made from TRBV27 and TRBJ1-5; TRBD1 fits 7 bases in the junction. The V end gives up 5 bases and the J end 3 bases, leaving 7 bases in the junction not matched to a gene. The CDR3, from cysteine to phenylalanine, totals 15 residues. The only DNA kept is the CDR3, 45 bases in frame from the first base. According to the germline V gene (reference sequence), CDR1 reads MNHEY and CDR2 reads SMNVEV.